Listed below are T cell receptor beta chains from one sample, sequenced in a study of glioma-infiltrating T cells. Each CDR3 protein gets one entry after TCRdb re-called the multiplex PCR reads with MiXCR. The sample lists a few hundred thousand distinct CDR3 sequences; less than 50% were seen once. Material: glioma tissue, nonneoplastic brain tissue, or PBMCs (not recorded which). The receptors shown here come from a human donor with low-grade glioma or glioblastoma, undergoing nonglioma brain surgery, or in good health (not recorded which). Both conserved end residues are part of each CDR3. Fields, in order: D gene, J gene, V gene, clone size, CDR3 protein, CDR3 DNA. The D gene is left open where the match is weak. A clone size is listed for some rows: how often the clone was seen (once, few, many), or a class if it is expanded.

d_gene: -
j_gene: TRBJ2-3
v_gene: TRBV11-3
abundance: -
CDR3aa: CASSSRPTGTQYF
CDR3nt: TGTGCCAGCAGCTCGCGTCCCACGGGTACGCAGTATTTT

d_gene: -
j_gene: TRBJ1-5
v_gene: TRBV28
abundance: -
CDR3aa: CASSFPGPGYQPQHF
CDR3nt: TGTGCCAGCAGTTTCCCAGGGCCAGGCTATCAGCCCCAGCATTTT

d_gene: -
j_gene: TRBJ1-5
v_gene: TRBV2
abundance: -
CDR3aa: CASRPDLNQPQHF
CDR3nt: TGTGCCAGCAGACCAGACCTGAATCAGCCCCAGCATTTT

d_gene: -
j_gene: TRBJ1-1
v_gene: TRBV5-4
abundance: -
CDR3aa: CASSLGTPLMNTEAFF
CDR3nt: TGTGCCAGCAGCTTGGGGACACCACTCATGAACACTGAAGCTTTCTTT

d_gene: -
j_gene: TRBJ1-2
v_gene: TRBV3-1
abundance: few
CDR3aa: CASSHSRSTYGYTF
CDR3nt: TGTGCCAGCAGCCACAGTAGGTCCACCTATGGCTACACCTTC

d_gene: -
j_gene: TRBJ2-3
v_gene: TRBV5-1
abundance: -
CDR3aa: CASSSGPRDTQYF
CDR3nt: TGCGCCAGCAGCTCGGGACCAAGAGATACGCAGTATTTT

d_gene: -
j_gene: TRBJ1-5
v_gene: TRBV15
abundance: many
CDR3aa: CATSRDPAQPQHF
CDR3nt: TGTGCCACCAGCAGAGATCCGGCTCAGCCCCAGCATTTT

d_gene: -
j_gene: TRBJ1-1
v_gene: TRBV20-1
abundance: few
CDR3aa: CSARGSGLNTEAFF
CDR3nt: TGCAGTGCTAGAGGTTCAGGGTTGAACACTGAAGCTTTCTTT

d_gene: -
j_gene: TRBJ2-7
v_gene: TRBV28
abundance: once
CDR3aa: CASTFGGSAYEHYF
CDR3nt: TGTGCCAGCACCTTCGGGGGTTCCGCCTACGAGCATTACTTC

d_gene: -
j_gene: TRBJ1-3
v_gene: TRBV9
abundance: few
CDR3aa: CASGTPRMDTIYF
CDR3nt: TGTGCCAGTGGCACCCCCCGGATGGACACCATATATTTT

d_gene: TRBD2
j_gene: TRBJ2-1
v_gene: TRBV7-2
abundance: -
CDR3aa: CASSLQAGGRGEQFF
CDR3nt: TGTGCCAGCAGCTTACAGGCGGGAGGGCGGGGTGAGCAGTTCTTC

d_gene: -
j_gene: TRBJ1-2
v_gene: TRBV7-9
abundance: -
CDR3aa: CASSLADRGYGYTF
CDR3nt: TGTGCCAGCAGCTTAGCGGACCGGGGCTATGGCTACACCTTC

d_gene: -
j_gene: TRBJ2-1
v_gene: TRBV20-1
abundance: -
CDR3aa: CSASDRRGGAYNEQFF
CDR3nt: TGCAGTGCATCCGACCGCCGGGGCGGGGCGTACAATGAGCAGTTCTTC

d_gene: TRBD2
j_gene: TRBJ2-7
v_gene: TRBV18
abundance: -
CDR3aa: CASSPLGLAGVNNEQYF
CDR3nt: TGTGCCAGCTCACCCCTGGGACTAGCGGGAGTAAATAACGAGCAGTACTTC

d_gene: TRBD2
j_gene: TRBJ2-1
v_gene: TRBV30
abundance: -
CDR3aa: CAWDRIAGGSYNEQFF
CDR3nt: TGTGCCTGGGACCGTATAGCGGGAGGCTCCTACAATGAGCAGTTCTTC

d_gene: -
j_gene: TRBJ1-2
v_gene: TRBV6-6
abundance: -
CDR3aa: CASSYPQRQDDYGYTF
CDR3nt: TGTGCCAGCAGTTACCCCCAAAGACAGGATGACTATGGCTACACCTTC

d_gene: TRBD2
j_gene: TRBJ2-1
v_gene: TRBV7-3
abundance: -
CDR3aa: CASSPRGLAGGGWRNEQFF
CDR3nt: TGTGCCAGCAGCCCGCGGGGACTAGCGGGAGGAGGGTGGCGCAATGAGCAGTTCTTC

d_gene: TRBD1
j_gene: TRBJ1-2
v_gene: TRBV6-2/TRBV6-3
abundance: many
CDR3aa: CASSYLTGNYGYTF
CDR3nt: TGTGCCAGCAGTTACCTGACAGGGAACTATGGCTACACCTTC

d_gene: -
j_gene: TRBJ2-5
v_gene: TRBV4-2
abundance: -
CDR3aa: CASSQERTGVETQYF
CDR3nt: TGTGCCAGCAGCCAAGAGCGCACGGGAGTAGAGACCCAGTACTTC

d_gene: TRBD1
j_gene: TRBJ2-5
v_gene: TRBV27
abundance: -
CDR3aa: CACRDSHQETQYF
CDR3nt: TGTGCCTGCCGGGACAGTCACCAAGAGACCCAGTACTTC

d_gene: -
j_gene: TRBJ1-1
v_gene: TRBV4-2
abundance: few
CDR3aa: CASSLGGGVPEAFF
CDR3nt: TGTGCCAGCAGCCTTGGGGGCGGAGTGCCTGAAGCTTTCTTT

d_gene: TRBD2
j_gene: TRBJ2-4
v_gene: TRBV20-1
abundance: few
CDR3aa: CSARDLTSGPNIQYF
CDR3nt: TGCAGTGCTAGAGATCTGACTAGCGGTCCAAACATTCAGTACTTC

d_gene: -
j_gene: TRBJ1-2
v_gene: TRBV7-3
abundance: -
CDR3aa: CASSQGGGYGYTF
CDR3nt: TGTGCCAGCAGCCAGGGAGGGGGCTATGGCTACACCTTC

d_gene: TRBD1
j_gene: TRBJ1-2
v_gene: TRBV24-1
abundance: many
CDR3aa: CATSDQGQSYGYTF
CDR3nt: TGTGCCACCAGTGATCAGGGACAGAGCTATGGCTACACCTTC

d_gene: -
j_gene: TRBJ2-7
v_gene: TRBV20-1
abundance: few
CDR3aa: CSAREYSYEQYF
CDR3nt: TGCAGTGCTAGAGAGTACTCCTACGAGCAGTACTTC

d_gene: -
j_gene: TRBJ2-7
v_gene: TRBV5-4
abundance: few
CDR3aa: CASSLEPAHSYEQYF
CDR3nt: TGTGCCAGCAGCTTGGAACCAGCGCACTCCTACGAGCAGTACTTC

d_gene: -
j_gene: TRBJ1-4
v_gene: TRBV6-2/TRBV6-3
abundance: -
CDR3aa: CASKAGFAGERLFF
CDR3nt: TGTGCCAGCAAGGCGGGCTTCGCAGGTGAAAGACTGTTTTTT

d_gene: TRBD1
j_gene: TRBJ2-7
v_gene: TRBV19
abundance: -
CDR3aa: CASTQSRGSYEQYF
CDR3nt: TGTGCCAGTACTCAATCCAGGGGGAGCTACGAGCAGTACTTC

d_gene: -
j_gene: TRBJ1-1
v_gene: TRBV12-3/TRBV12-4
abundance: many
CDR3aa: CASSFERGTEAFF
CDR3nt: TGTGCCAGCAGTTTCGAGAGAGGAACTGAAGCTTTCTTT

d_gene: -
j_gene: TRBJ2-1
v_gene: TRBV28
abundance: many
CDR3aa: CASSNAYNEQFF
CDR3nt: TGTGCCAGCAGCAACGCGTACAATGAGCAGTTCTTC

d_gene: TRBD2
j_gene: TRBJ2-7
v_gene: TRBV18
abundance: -
CDR3aa: CASSPSGRPINEQYF
CDR3nt: TGTGCCAGCTCACCAAGCGGGAGGCCGATCAATGAGCAGTACTTC

d_gene: TRBD2
j_gene: TRBJ2-3
v_gene: TRBV20-1
abundance: many
CDR3aa: CSAQLAGGYRDTQYF
CDR3nt: TGCAGTGCCCAACTAGCGGGAGGCTATCGAGATACGCAGTATTTT

d_gene: TRBD2
j_gene: TRBJ2-2
v_gene: TRBV6-1
abundance: few
CDR3aa: CASSVLAENTGELFF
CDR3nt: TGTGCCAGCTCCGTTCTAGCGGAGAACACCGGGGAGCTGTTTTTT

d_gene: TRBD2
j_gene: TRBJ2-2
v_gene: TRBV15
abundance: -
CDR3aa: CATIRDSGPGELFF
CDR3nt: TGTGCCACCATCAGAGATAGCGGGCCCGGGGAGCTGTTTTTT

d_gene: -
j_gene: TRBJ2-6
v_gene: TRBV28
abundance: -
CDR3aa: CATQLSNSGANVLTF
CDR3nt: TGTGCCACCCAGTTATCTAACTCTGGGGCCAACGTCCTGACTTTC

d_gene: -
j_gene: TRBJ2-3
v_gene: TRBV7-2
abundance: many
CDR3aa: CASSLPGTDTQYF
CDR3nt: TGTGCCAGCAGCTTACCCGGCACAGATACGCAGTATTTT

d_gene: -
j_gene: TRBJ2-3
v_gene: TRBV20-1
abundance: few
CDR3aa: CSASSRDLDTQYF
CDR3nt: TGCAGTGCTTCGAGCCGGGACTTAGATACGCAGTATTTT

d_gene: -
j_gene: TRBJ1-2
v_gene: TRBV6-1
abundance: once
CDR3aa: CAISDVGVANGYTF
CDR3nt: TGTGCCATCAGTGATGTCGGCGTCGCCAATGGCTACACCTTC

d_gene: TRBD2
j_gene: TRBJ2-1
v_gene: TRBV4-3
abundance: -
CDR3aa: CASTSGAGPYNEQFF
CDR3nt: TGCGCCAGCACCTCCGGAGCGGGACCCTACAATGAGCAGTTCTTC

d_gene: -
j_gene: TRBJ1-1
v_gene: TRBV20-1
abundance: few
CDR3aa: CSANEGTEAFF
CDR3nt: TGCAGTGCTAATGAGGGGACTGAAGCTTTCTTT